Presented here are 21 T cell receptor beta chains from one specimen sequenced in a study of cytomegalovirus exposure and HLA in healthy donors. The PCR contained 60 Vbeta and 13 Jbeta primers. TCRdb keeps only in-frame clones here, not all; method: immunoSEQ multiplex PCR. The data hold 240,000 or so clones, with roughly 87% observed a single time. What was sequenced was PBMCs. The receptors stem from a woman in her thirties or forties in good health and CMV-seropositive.

V is TRBV7-3 and J is TRBJ1-2; 8 nucleotides match TRBD1. The junction had 12 bases not matched to a gene; V was cut back by 5 bases and J by 4 bases. This CDR3 has 16 residues. Germline lookup yields CDR1 SGHTA and CDR2 FQGTGA. The CDR3 coding sequence is TGTGCCAGCAGCCCCCAGACAGGGGTCCTTTCCTATGGCTACACCTTC. Translation gives CASSPQTGVLSYGYTF.

This rearrangement joins TRBV12-5 to TRBJ1-1; no definite D call. CDR1 is LGHNT, CDR2 FRNRAP, per germline. This CDR3 contains 13 residues. V was shortened by 6 bases and J by 0 bases, with 8 bases between the two germline ends. The CDR3, as DNA: TGTGCTAGTGGGCAGCGACTGAACACTGAAGCTTTCTTT. Residues: CASGQRLNTEAFF.

The rearrangement links TRBV15 to TRBJ2-3; TRBD2 might be the D (6 bases). Trimming removed 8 bases from V and 2 bases from J, with 17 bases in between. This CDR3 contains 15 residues. Germline CDR1 is LNHNV and CDR2 is YYDKDF (reference sequence). The CDR3 DNA is TGTGCCACCGGGGGGAGGAGCGGGTACACAGATACGCAGTATTTT. Translation gives CATGGRSGYTDTQYF.

The chain combines TRBV11-3 with TRBJ2-5; 8 bases agree with TRBD2. The germline V gene encodes CDR1 SGHNT and CDR2 YENEEA. With V trimmed by 2 bases and J by 7 bases, 18 bases remained unmatched. The CDR3 extends over 18 amino acids. The CDR3 DNA is TGTGCCAGCAGCTTAACCCTCCGACTAGCGTCCGCCGATGGGACCCAGTACTTC. Amino acids: CASSLTLRLASADGTQYF.

The genes are TRBV7-7 and TRBJ1-5, with D possibly TRBD1 on 6 matching bases. Deletions cut 4 bases from V and 3 bases from J, with 19 bases between. The CDR3 runs to 17 residues. CDR1 is SSHAT, CDR2 FNYEAQ, per germline (reference sequence). This CDR3 reads CASSSRGANLFNQPQHF. The CDR3 DNA reads as TGTGCCAGCAGCTCCAGGGGCGCTAATCTTTTCAATCAGCCCCAGCATTTT.

This clone has just one count. The chain has TRBV5-1 and TRBJ1-4, with a weak D call TRBD1 (5 bases). The CDR3 has 15 amino acids. V was cut by 0 bases and J by 2 bases, with 8 bases left in between. The germline V gene has CDR1 SGHRS and CDR2 YFSETQ. The CDR3 DNA sequence: TGCGCCAGCAGCTTGGGACAGCCCACTAATGAAAAACTGTTTTTT. It specifies CASSLGQPTNEKLFF. Full variable domain (outside the CDR3, taken from reference TRBV5-1 and TRBJ1-4): KAGVTQTPRYLIKTRGQQVTLSCSPISGHRSVSWYQQTPGQGLQFLFEYFSETQRNKGNFPGRFSGRQFSNSRSEMNVSTLELGDSALYLCASSLGQPTNEKLFFGSGTQLSVL.

The chain employs TRBV2 and TRBJ2-7; 8 bases are shared with TRBD2. Trimming cost V 6 bases and J 4 bases; bases outside gene matches: 14. CDR3 length: 16 residues. Germline loops: CDR1 SNHLY, CDR2 FYNNEI. DNA of the CDR3: TGTGCCAGCAGCCTAGGCACTAGCGGTAAGACATACGAGCAGTACTTC. This translates into CASSLGTSGKTYEQYF.

V gene TRBV7-8 combines with J gene TRBJ2-1, with 8 bases matching TRBD2. V lost 2 bases, J lost 3 bases, and 3 bases stayed unmatched. The CDR3 is 15 residues long. Germline V CDR1 and CDR2: SGHVS, FQNEAQ. The CDR3 bases are TGTGCCAGCAGCTTAAGGGGACTAGTCTACAATGAGCAGTTCTTC. Its translation is CASSLRGLVYNEQFF.

The V gene is TRBV7-2, the J gene TRBJ2-7, with 10 bases fitting TRBD2. Germline CDR1 and CDR2: SGHTA and FQGNSA. The V segment lost 3 bases and the J segment 2 bases; nucleotides outside the gene matches: 4. This CDR3 is built from 15 residues. The CDR3 DNA reads as TGTGCCAGCAGCTTGAGCGGGGGGGCAACCTACGAGCAGTACTTC. Protein sequence: CASSLSGGATYEQYF.

CDR3: CASSREGGRADEQYF. In nucleotides, the CDR3 is TGTGCCAGCAGCCGTGAGGGCGGGAGGGCCGACGAGCAGTACTTC. The V gene is TRBV2, the J gene TRBJ2-7; 9 bases match TRBD2. J lost 5 bases, V lost 6 bases, and 11 bases had no gene match. The CDR3 extends over 15 amino acids. In germline, CDR1 is SNHLY, CDR2 FYNNEI.

The chain has TRBV2 and TRBJ1-2, with TRBD1 matching over 7 bases. CDR3 length: 13 residues. CDR1 and CDR2 from the germline V gene are SNHLY and FYNNEI. J lost 5 bases, V lost 6 bases, and 6 bases had no gene match. The CDR3: CASSMGTDYGYTF. The CDR3 nucleotides are TGTGCCAGCAGCATGGGGACAGATTATGGCTACACCTTC.

The chain combines TRBV13 with TRBJ2-2; maybe TRBD2 (5 bases). The CDR3 covers 13 residues. The germline gives CDR1 PRHDT, CDR2 FYEKMQ (reference sequence). Trimming left V 5 bases short and J 7 bases short, with 11 bases between. The CDR3 bases are TGTGCCAGCAGCCTCGGACTCGGCGGGGAGCTGTTTTTT. Protein sequence: CASSLGLGGELFF.

V usage is TRBV7-3 and J usage is TRBJ2-1; TRBD2 matches 10 bases. This CDR3 contains 13 residues. The J segment lost 10 bases and the V segment lost 2 bases, leaving 2 bases of the junction unmatched. The germline CDR1 and CDR2 sequences are SGHTA and FQGTGA. The chain's CDR3 is CASSLLAGVEQFF. In DNA form, the CDR3 reads TGTGCCAGCAGCTTACTAGCGGGAGTCGAGCAGTTCTTC.

The chain carries TRBV18 and TRBJ2-6, with 9 bases fitting TRBD1. From germline, CDR1 is KGHSH and CDR2 LQKENI. CDR3 length: 18 amino acids. V was clipped by 4 bases and J by 0 bases; unmatched bases: 7. In nucleotides, the CDR3 is TGTGCCAGCTCACAAACCGGGACAGGGACCTCTGGGGCCAACGTCCTGACTTTC. Translating gives CASSQTGTGTSGANVLTF.

The V and J genes are TRBV7-2 and TRBJ1-2; 7 bases are shared with TRBD1. The V gene end was trimmed by 1 base and the J gene end by 8 bases; junction bases not matched to a gene: 7. This CDR3 contains 14 residues. The germline V gene encodes CDR1 SGHTA and CDR2 FQGNSA. This CDR3 reads CASSLVWQGDGYTF. The DNA of the CDR3 is TGTGCCAGCAGCTTAGTTTGGCAGGGGGACGGCTACACCTTC.

The chain is built from TRBV7-6 and TRBJ2-7; D is uncertain. Germline V gene lookup returns CDR1 SGHVS and CDR2 FNYEAQ. V was shortened by 3 bases and J by 2 bases, with 5 bases between the two germline ends. The CDR3 covers 12 residues. CDR3 protein: CASSLSTYEQYF. CDR3 in DNA: TGTGCCAGCAGCTTGAGTACCTACGAGCAGTACTTC. Full variable domain (outside the CDR3, taken from reference TRBV7-6 and TRBJ2-7): GAGVSQSPRYKVTKRGQDVALRCDPISGHVSLYWYRQALGQGPEFLTYFNYEAQQDKSGLPNDRFSAERPEGSISTLTIQRTEQRDSAMYRCASSLSTYEQYFGPGTRLTVT.

The chain recombines TRBV11-2 with TRBJ2-3; 12 positions match TRBD2. The germline V gene has CDR1 SGHAT and CDR2 FQNNGV. This CDR3 is built from 17 residues. V was pared by 3 bases and J by 4 bases, with 8 bases of the junction left unmatched. CDR3 bases: TGTGCCAGCAGCTTTCTGTCACTAGCGGGAGGCGCAGATACGCAGTATTTT. Translated, it gives CASSFLSLAGGADTQYF.

The chain uses TRBV19 and TRBJ1-4, with D possibly TRBD1 on 5 matching bases. Germline values: CDR1 LNHDA, CDR2 SQIVND (reference sequence). The CDR3 sequence is 14 residues long. The V end lost 5 bases, the J end lost 4 bases, and 11 bases lay between the germline ends. The CDR3 loop is CASSWGSNNEKLFF. Written as DNA, the CDR3 is TGTGCCAGTAGTTGGGGCAGTAATAATGAAAAACTGTTTTTT.

This clone came up a few times. V gene TRBV7-9 combines with J gene TRBJ1-1; 7 positions match TRBD1. CDR3 length: 16 residues. Per germline, CDR1 SEHNR and CDR2 FQNEAQ (reference sequence). V shed 4 bases and J 0 bases; nucleotides not matched to a gene: 8. CDR3 nucleotides: TGTGCCAGCAGCTCCGAACGGACAGGAGTGAACACTGAAGCTTTCTTT. This sequence encodes CASSSERTGVNTEAFF.

This chain uses TRBV18 with TRBJ2-2; D gene ambiguous. V dropped 1 base and J dropped 5 bases, with 14 bases sitting between them. CDR1 is KGHSH and CDR2 is LQKENI in the germline V gene. The CDR3 extends over 16 amino acids. The chain's CDR3 is CASSPRAHPLTGELFF. The CDR3 DNA reads TGTGCCAGCTCACCACGGGCCCACCCGTTAACCGGGGAGCTGTTTTTT.

A remark on this clone: Within the sample, other DNA sequences also encode this same CDR3. V and J are TRBV7-2 and TRBJ1-5; 7 nucleotides agree with TRBD1. This CDR3 is 14 amino acids long. In germline, CDR1 is SGHTA, CDR2 FQGNSA. V trimming: 5 bases; J trimming: 3 bases; junction bases outside the gene matches: 4. The CDR3 reads CASSAQGSNQPQHF. The CDR3, as DNA: TGTGCCAGCAGCGCACAGGGGTCCAATCAGCCCCAGCATTTT.